This T cell receptor beta chain was recovered during a study of blood T cell repertoires in COVID-19 (dated by TCRdb to about 2020). Concerning the study at large: Samples from collaborators originated in the United States, Italy and Spain and spanned both the acute and convalescent phases of COVID-19. Samples came from the ongoing ImmuneRACE study (first 160 participants) plus 1,254 subjects from 6 global collaborators. The dataset comprised deeply sampled blood TCRbeta repertoires from subjects exposed to, actively infected with, or recovered from COVID-19. The material from the prospective study consisted of cDNA or gDNA derived from T cells, B-cell-depleted T cells, or PBMCs. A freely available public database, intended as a resource for researchers studying the immune response to SARS-CoV-2, is where the repertoires were released. Nearly every sample came with metadata listing a de-identified subject ID, COVID-19 status, age in years and sex. Where HLA class I and class II types were available, the types were taken from metadata supplied by the sample provider, not from assay-based typing.

TCRbeta CDR3 regions were amplified from genomic DNA using the immunoSEQ Assay, a bias-controlled multiplex PCR. As for how the authors treated the data: The number of nucleated cells in each sample was estimated by amplification of reference gene primers within the assay. Sequence reads were collapsed and filtered to measure the absolute abundance of every unique TCRbeta CDR3 rearrangement. For each sample, productive Simpson clonality was calculated as the square root of Simpson's diversity index across productive rearrangements. TCRdb retrieved this table from immuneACCESS and kept in-frame rearrangements only. Not all clones are present; in checked studies, unresolved V genes account for under half, and no reason is known for the remainder. V, J and clone size are those of that table, while D and trimming were read from the DNA. This sample holds roughly 300,000 clones; roughly 85% were observed only once. Jointly, the top ten make up 7.2% of the sample.

Worth noting for this clone: Its antigen is still unknown. Nothing much larger sits one base from this clone, and base qualities are not available.

The collaborating institutions used their own protocols to collect whole blood in K2EDTA tubes. For TCRbeta analysis, collaborators shipped samples in one of three forms: frozen whole blood, isolated PBMCs, or DNA extracted from either of those sample types. What the work shows at the level of the full study, not this receptor alone: Clinical and demographic metadata were provided uncurated, with the amount varying by source and participant.

Spanning cysteine to phenylalanine, the CDR3 consists of 13 amino acids. Here the CDR3 DNA is all that survives: 39 bases in frame from base 1. In the germline V gene, CDR1 corresponds to SQVTM and CDR2 to ANQGSEA. Clipping removes 6 bases from V and 4 bases from J, with 4 as the unmatched junction base count. The source material was peripheral blood. The TCR was taken from a human donor in a cohort sampled during active COVID-19. The chain is made from TRBV29-1 and TRBJ1-2, and TRBD1 aligns with 11 junction nucleotides. CDR3 region: CSVDRGLGYGYTF. The nucleotides are TGCAGCGTGGACAGGGGGCTTGGCTATGGCTACACCTTC. Supplemented by the reference TRBV29-1 and TRBJ1-2 proteins around the CDR3, the complete variable domain is SAVISQKPSRDICQRGTSLTIQCQVDSQVTMMFWYRQQPGQSLTLIATANQGSEATYESGFVIDKFPISRPNLTFSTLTVSNMSPEDSSIYLCSVDRGLGYGYTFGSGTRLTVV.